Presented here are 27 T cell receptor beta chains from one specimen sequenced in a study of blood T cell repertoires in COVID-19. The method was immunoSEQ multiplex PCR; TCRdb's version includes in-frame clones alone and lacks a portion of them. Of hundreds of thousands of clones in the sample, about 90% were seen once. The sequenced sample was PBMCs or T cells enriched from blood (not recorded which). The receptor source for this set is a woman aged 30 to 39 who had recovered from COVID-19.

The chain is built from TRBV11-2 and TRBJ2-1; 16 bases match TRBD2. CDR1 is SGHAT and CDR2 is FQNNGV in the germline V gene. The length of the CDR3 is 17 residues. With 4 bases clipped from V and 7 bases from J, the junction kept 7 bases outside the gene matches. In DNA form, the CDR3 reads TGTGCCAGCAGCTCGCCGGGACTAGCGGGGGGGCAGAATGAGCAGTTCTTC. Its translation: CASSSPGLAGGQNEQFF.

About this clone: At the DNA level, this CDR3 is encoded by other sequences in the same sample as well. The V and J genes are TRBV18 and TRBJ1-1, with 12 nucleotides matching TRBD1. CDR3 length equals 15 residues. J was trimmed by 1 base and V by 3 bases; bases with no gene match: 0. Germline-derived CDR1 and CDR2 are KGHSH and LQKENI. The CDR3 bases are TGTGCCAGCTCACCGGGACAGGGGGCGAACACTGAAGCTTTCTTT. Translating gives CASSPGQGANTEAFF.

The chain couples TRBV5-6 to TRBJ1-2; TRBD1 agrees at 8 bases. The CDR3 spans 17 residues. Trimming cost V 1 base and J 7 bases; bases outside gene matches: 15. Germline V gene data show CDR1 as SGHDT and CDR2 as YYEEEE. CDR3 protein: CASSLSQGAKPLSGYTF. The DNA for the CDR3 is TGTGCCAGCAGCTTGAGCCAGGGGGCAAAACCCCTAAGTGGCTACACCTTC. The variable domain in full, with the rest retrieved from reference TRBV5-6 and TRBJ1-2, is DAGVTQSPTHLIKTRGQQVTLRCSPKSGHDTVSWYQQALGQGPQFIFQYYEEEERQRGNFPDRFSGHQFPNYSSELNVNALLLGDSALYLCASSLSQGAKPLSGYTFGSGTRLTVV.

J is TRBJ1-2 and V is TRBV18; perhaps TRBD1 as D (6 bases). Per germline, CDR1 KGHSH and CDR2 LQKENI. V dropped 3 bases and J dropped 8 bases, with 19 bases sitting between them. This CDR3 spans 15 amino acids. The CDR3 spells CASSPGGQPLWGYTF. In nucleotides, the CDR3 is TGTGCCAGCTCACCTGGGGGACAACCCCTATGGGGCTACACCTTC.

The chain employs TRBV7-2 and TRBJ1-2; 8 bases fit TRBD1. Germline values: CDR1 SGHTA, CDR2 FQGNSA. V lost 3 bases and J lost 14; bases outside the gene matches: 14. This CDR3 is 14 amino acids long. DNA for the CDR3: TGTGCCAGCAGCTTGGACAGGGATACCGTCGGGGGGACCTTC. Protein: CASSLDRDTVGGTF. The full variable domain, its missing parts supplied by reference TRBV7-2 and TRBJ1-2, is GAGVSQSPSNKVTEKGKDVELRCDPISGHTALYWYRQSLGQGLEFLIYFQGNSAPDKSGLPSDRFSAERTGGSVSTLTIQRTQQEDSAVYLCASSLDRDTVGGTFGSGTRLTVV.

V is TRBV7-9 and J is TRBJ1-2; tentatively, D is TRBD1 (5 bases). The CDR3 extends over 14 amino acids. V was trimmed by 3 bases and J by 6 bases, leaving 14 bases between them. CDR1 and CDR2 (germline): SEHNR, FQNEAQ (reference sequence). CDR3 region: CASSFGRASDGYTF. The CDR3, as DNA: TGTGCCAGCAGCTTTGGCAGGGCGAGTGATGGCTACACCTTC.

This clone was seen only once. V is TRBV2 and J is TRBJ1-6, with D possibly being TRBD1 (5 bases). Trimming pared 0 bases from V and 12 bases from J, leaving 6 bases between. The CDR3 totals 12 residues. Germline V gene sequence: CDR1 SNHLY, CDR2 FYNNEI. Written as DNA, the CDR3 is TGTGCCAGCAGTGAAGCGGGGCGACCCCTCCACTTT. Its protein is CASSEAGRPLHF.

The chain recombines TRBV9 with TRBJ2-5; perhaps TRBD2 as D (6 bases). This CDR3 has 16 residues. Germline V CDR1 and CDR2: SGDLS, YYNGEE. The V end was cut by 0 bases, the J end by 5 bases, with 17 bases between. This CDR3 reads CASSVEAGQGGETQYF. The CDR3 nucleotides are TGTGCCAGCAGCGTAGAGGCAGGCCAAGGAGGGGAGACCCAGTACTTC.

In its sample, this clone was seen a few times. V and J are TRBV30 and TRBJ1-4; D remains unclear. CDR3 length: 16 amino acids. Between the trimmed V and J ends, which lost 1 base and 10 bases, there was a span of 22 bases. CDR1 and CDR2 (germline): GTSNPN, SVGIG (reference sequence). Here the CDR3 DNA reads TGTGCCTGGAGTGGTGGGTGGTCTTCCCCTCTAGGAAAACTGTTTTTT. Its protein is CAWSGGWSSPLGKLFF.

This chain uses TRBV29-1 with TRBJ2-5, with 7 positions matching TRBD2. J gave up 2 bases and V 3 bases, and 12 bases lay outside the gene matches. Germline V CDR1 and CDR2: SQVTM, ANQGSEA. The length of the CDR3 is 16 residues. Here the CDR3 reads CSVDLLSSGIQETQYF. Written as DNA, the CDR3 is TGCAGCGTTGATCTTCTGTCTAGCGGCATACAAGAGACCCAGTACTTC.

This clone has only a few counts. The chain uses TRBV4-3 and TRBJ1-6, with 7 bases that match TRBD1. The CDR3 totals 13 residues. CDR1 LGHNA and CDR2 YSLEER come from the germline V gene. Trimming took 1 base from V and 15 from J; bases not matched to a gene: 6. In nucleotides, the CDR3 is TGCGCCAGCAGCCAAGTAGGGACAGTTCTCCTCCACTTT. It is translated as CASSQVGTVLLHF.

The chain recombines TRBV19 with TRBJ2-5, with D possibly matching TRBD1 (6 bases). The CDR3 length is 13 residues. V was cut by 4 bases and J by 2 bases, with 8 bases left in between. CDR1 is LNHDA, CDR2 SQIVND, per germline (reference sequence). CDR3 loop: CASSTGQQETQYF. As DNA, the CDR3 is TGTGCCAGTAGTACCGGACAGCAAGAGACCCAGTACTTC.

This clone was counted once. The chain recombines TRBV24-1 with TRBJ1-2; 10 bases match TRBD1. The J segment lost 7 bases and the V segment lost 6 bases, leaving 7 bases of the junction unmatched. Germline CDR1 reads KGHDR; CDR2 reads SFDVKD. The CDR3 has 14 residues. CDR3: CATSPGQGLGGYTF. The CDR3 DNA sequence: TGTGCCACCAGTCCGGGACAGGGGTTGGGTGGCTACACCTTC.

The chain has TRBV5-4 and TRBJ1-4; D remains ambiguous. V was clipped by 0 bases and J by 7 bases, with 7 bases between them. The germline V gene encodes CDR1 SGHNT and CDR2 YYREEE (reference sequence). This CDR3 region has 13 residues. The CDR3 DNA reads TGTGCCAGCAGCTTGGGAGCGGGTGAAAAACTGTTTTTT. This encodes CASSLGAGEKLFF.

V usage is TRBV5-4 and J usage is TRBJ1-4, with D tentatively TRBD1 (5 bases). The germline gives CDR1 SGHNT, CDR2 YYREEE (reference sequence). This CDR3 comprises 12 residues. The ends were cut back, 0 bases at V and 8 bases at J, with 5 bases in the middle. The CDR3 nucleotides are TGTGCCAGCAGCTTGGGGGGCGAAAAACTGTTTTTT. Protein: CASSLGGEKLFF.

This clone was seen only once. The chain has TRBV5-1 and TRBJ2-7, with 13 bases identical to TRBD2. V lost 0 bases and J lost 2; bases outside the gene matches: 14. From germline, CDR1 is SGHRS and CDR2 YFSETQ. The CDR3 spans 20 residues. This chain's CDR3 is CASSLGSGLAGATKAYEQYF. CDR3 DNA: TGCGCCAGCAGCTTGGGGTCAGGACTAGCGGGGGCCACTAAGGCCTACGAGCAGTACTTC.

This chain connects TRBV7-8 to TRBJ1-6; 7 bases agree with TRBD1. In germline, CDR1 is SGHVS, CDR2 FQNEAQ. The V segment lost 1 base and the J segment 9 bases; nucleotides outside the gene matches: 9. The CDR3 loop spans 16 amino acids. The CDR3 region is CASSLVKWQGGSPLHF. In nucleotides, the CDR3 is TGTGCCAGCAGCTTAGTAAAGTGGCAGGGGGGTTCACCCCTCCACTTT.

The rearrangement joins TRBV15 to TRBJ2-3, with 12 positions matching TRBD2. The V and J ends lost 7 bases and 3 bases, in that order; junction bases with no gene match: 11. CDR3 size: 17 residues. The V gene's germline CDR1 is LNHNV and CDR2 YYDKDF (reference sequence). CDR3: CATTVGELAGGTDTQYF. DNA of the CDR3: TGTGCCACCACCGTAGGGGAACTAGCGGGGGGAACAGATACGCAGTATTTT.

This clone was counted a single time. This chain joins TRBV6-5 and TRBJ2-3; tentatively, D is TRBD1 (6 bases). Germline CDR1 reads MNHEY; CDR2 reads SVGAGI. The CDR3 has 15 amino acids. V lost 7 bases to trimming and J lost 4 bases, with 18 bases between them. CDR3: CASNTGHRTADTQYF. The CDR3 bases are TGTGCCAGCAACACGGGACACCGTACCGCAGATACGCAGTATTTT.

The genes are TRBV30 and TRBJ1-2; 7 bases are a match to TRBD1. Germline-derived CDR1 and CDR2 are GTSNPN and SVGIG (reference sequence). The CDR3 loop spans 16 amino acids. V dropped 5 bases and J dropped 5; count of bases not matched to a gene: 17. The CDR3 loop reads CAWARRGQQLRYGYTF. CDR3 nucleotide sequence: TGTGCCTGGGCGAGAAGGGGACAGCAGTTGCGATATGGCTACACCTTC.

This chain's CDR3 is CSVLNRGSKETQYF. The CDR3 coding sequence is TGCAGCGTACTGAACAGGGGAAGTAAAGAGACCCAGTACTTC. The V and J genes are TRBV29-1 and TRBJ2-5; TRBD1 agrees at 7 bases. With 6 bases clipped from V and 3 bases from J, the junction kept 10 bases outside the gene matches. The CDR3 covers 14 residues. Per the germline V gene, CDR1 is SQVTM and CDR2 is ANQGSEA.

The CDR3 DNA follows: TGTGCCAGCAGTTCCTCCAGGGGGGTTAGCAATCAGCCCCAGCATTTT. Protein sequence: CASSSSRGVSNQPQHF. The chain combines TRBV27 with TRBJ1-5, with 7 bases matching TRBD1. Germline trimming cut 4 bases from V and 0 bases from J; bases unmatched to any gene: 6. Germline loops: CDR1 MNHEY, CDR2 SMNVEV (reference sequence). CDR3 length: 16 amino acids.

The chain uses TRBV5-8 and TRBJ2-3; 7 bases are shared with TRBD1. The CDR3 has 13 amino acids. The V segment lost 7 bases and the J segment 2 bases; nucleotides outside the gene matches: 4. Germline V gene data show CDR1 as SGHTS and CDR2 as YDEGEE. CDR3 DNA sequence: TGTGCCAGCGCCGGGACAGACACAGATACGCAGTATTTT. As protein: CASAGTDTDTQYF.

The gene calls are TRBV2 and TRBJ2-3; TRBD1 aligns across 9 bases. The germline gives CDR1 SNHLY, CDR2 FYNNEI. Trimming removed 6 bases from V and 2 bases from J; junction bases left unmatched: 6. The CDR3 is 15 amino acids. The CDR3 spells CASRPGQGTTDTQYF. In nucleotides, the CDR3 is TGTGCCAGCAGGCCGGGACAGGGAACCACAGATACGCAGTATTTT.

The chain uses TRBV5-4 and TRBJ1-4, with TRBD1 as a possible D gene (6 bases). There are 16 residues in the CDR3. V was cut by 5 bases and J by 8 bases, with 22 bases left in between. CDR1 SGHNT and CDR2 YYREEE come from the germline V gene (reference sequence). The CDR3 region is CASRSEPAGGEEKLFF. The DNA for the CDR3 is TGTGCCAGCAGATCCGAGCCTGCGGGGGGCGAGGAAAAACTGTTTTTT.

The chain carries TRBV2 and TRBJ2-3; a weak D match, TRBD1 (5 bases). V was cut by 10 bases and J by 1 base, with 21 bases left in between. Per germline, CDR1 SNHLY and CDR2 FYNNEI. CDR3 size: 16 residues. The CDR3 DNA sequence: TGTGCCACCGGAGCGACAGTGTCGCGCGGCACAGATACGCAGTATTTT. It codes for CATGATVSRGTDTQYF.

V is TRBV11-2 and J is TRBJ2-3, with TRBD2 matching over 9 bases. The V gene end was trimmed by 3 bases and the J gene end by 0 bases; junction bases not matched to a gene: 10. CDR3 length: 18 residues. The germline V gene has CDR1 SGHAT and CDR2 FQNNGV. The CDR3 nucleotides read TGTGCCAGCAGCTTTGTGAGCGGGGGGTTTGGAAGCACAGATACGCAGTATTTT. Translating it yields CASSFVSGGFGSTDTQYF.